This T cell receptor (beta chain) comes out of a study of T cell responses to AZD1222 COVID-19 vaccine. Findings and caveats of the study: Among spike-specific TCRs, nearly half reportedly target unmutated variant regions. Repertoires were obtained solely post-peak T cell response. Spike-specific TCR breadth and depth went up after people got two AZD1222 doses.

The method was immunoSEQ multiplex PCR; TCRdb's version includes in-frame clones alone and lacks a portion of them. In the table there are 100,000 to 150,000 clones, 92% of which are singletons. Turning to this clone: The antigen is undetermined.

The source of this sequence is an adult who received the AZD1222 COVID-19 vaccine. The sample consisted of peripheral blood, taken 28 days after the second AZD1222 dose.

CDR3 protein: CASSVGAGSYNEQFF. The DNA of the CDR3 is TGTGCCAGCAGCGTAGGGGCAGGTAGCTACAATGAGCAGTTCTTC. This chain uses TRBV9 with TRBJ2-1; D gene unclear. V lost 0 bases to trimming and J lost 3 bases, with 10 bases between them. Germline V CDR1 and CDR2: SGDLS, YYNGEE. The CDR3 extends over 15 amino acids.